Described below is a single T cell receptor (beta chain) sequence and its context. Its antigen is currently unknown. This sample is drawn from a study of TIL therapy for anti-PD-1-resistant metastatic lung cancer. Whole-study context: Tumors were harvested before any PD-1/PD-L1 blockade. Median tumor mutation burden was 1.5 mutations per megabase. Findings and limits, study-wide: The cohort had more treatment-naive, never-smoker and oncogene-addicted patients than typical.

The V gene lost 7 bases and the J gene lost 3 bases, with 7 bases spanning the gap. This CDR3 has 11 amino acids. CDR1 MDHEN and CDR2 SYDVKM come from the germline V gene. This was the immunoSEQ v3 assay. Some clones are missing from TCRdb's copy, which holds only in-frame ones; the method was immunoSEQ multiplex PCR. The sample shows tens of thousands of clones, around 70% of them seen only once. Time point noted: pre-treatment sample, taken before nivolumab and TIL therapy. The input for sequencing was blood, taken at baseline. V gene TRBV28 combines with J gene TRBJ2-7; no definite D call. The TCR comes from a person between 25 and 79 years old with non-small cell lung cancer. Here the CDR3 DNA reads TGTGCCAGCAACCGGAACTACGAGCAGTACTTC. Protein product: CASNRNYEQYF.